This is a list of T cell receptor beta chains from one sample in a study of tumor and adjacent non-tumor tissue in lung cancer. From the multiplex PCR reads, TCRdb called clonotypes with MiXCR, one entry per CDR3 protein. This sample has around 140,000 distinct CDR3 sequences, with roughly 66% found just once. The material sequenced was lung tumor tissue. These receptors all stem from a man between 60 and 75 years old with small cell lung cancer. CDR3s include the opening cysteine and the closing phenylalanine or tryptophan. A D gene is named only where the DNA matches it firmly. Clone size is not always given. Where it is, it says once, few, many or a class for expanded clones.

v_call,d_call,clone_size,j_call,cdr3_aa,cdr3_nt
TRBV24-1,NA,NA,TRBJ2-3,CATSDRSGVSTDTQCF,TGTGCCACCAGTGATAGGAGCGGAGTAAGCACTGATACGCAGTGTTTT
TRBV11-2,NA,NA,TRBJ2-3,CSSSPLGTQYF,TGTTCCAGCAGTCCCCTGGGGACGCAGTATTTT
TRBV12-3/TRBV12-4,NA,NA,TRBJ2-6,CASTRRGSGANVLAF,TGTGCCAGCACCCGTCGGGGCTCTGGGGCCAACGTCCTGGCTTTC
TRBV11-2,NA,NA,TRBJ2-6,CASSSSGASSGANVLIF,TGTGCCAGCAGCTCATCCGGGGCCAGCTCTGGGGCCAACGTCCTGATTTTC
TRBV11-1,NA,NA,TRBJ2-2,CASSSPVRLETGELFF,TGTGCCAGCAGCTCCCCGGTCAGGTTAGAAACCGGGGAGCTGTTTTTT
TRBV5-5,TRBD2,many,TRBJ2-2,CASGPTSGVAGELFF,TGTGCCAGCGGCCCGACTAGCGGTGTTGCCGGGGAGCTGTTTTTT
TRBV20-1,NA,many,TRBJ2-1,CSASKPGARWNEQFF,TGCAGTGCTAGCAAACCGGGAGCTAGGTGGAATGAGCAGTTCTTC
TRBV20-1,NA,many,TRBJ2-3,CSAYSGPGRDTQYF,TGCAGTGCATATTCGGGACCGGGCAGGGATACGCAGTATTTT
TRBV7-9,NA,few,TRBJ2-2,CASSLQSDLGELFF,TGTGCCAGCAGCTTACAATCGGACCTCGGGGAGCTGTTTTTT
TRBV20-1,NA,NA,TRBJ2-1,CSAIGASVSAVEQFF,TGCAGTGCTATCGGCGCTAGCGTGAGCGCCGTGGAGCAGTTCTTC
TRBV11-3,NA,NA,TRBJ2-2,CASSSPPPARRGTGELFF,TGTGCCAGCAGCTCCCCCCCCCCAGCAAGGCGGGGCACCGGGGAGCTGTTTTTT
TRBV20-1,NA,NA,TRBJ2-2,CSTRGRGDANTGELVF,TGCAGTACTAGAGGCAGGGGGGACGCGAACACCGGGGAGCTGGTTTTT
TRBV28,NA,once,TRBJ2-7,CTSSQTAPSEQYF,TGTACCAGCAGCCAGACAGCCCCTAGCGAGCAGTACTTC
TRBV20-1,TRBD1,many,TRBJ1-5,CSAHRGADQPQHF,TGCAGTGCGCACAGGGGTGCAGATCAGCCCCAGCATTTT
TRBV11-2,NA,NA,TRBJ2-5,CTSNPTSTAGETQYF,TGTACCAGCAACCCCACCAGTACAGCTGGGGAGACCCAGTACTTC
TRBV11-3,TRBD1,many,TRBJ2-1,CASGVGQFYNEQFF,TGTGCCAGCGGGGTGGGACAGTTCTACAATGAGCAGTTCTTC
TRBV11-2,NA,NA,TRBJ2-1,CASSTPYNEQLF,TGTGCCAGCAGCACCCCATACAATGAGCAGTTATTC
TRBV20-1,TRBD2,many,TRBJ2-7,CSARGGPNSYEQYF,TGCAGTGCAAGGGGAGGGCCAAACTCCTACGAGCAGTACTTC
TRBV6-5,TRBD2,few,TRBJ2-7,CASSYGTSGLAKEQYF,TGTGCCAGCAGTTACGGGACTAGCGGACTAGCTAAGGAGCAGTACTTC
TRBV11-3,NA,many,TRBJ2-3,CASSHPRGTQYF,TGTGCCAGCAGCCACCCCCGGGGTACGCAGTATTTT
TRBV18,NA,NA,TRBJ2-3,CASSPIDTQYF,TGTGCCAGCTCACCAATAGATACGCAGTATTTT
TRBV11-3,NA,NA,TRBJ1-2,CASGGANYGYTF,TGTGCCAGCGGCGGGGCGAACTACGGCTACACCTTC
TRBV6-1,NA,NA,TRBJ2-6,CASSEVRDAGANVPTF,TGTGCCAGCAGTGAAGTTAGGGACGCCGGGGCCAACGTCCCGACTTTC
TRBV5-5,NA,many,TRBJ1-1,CASSMSGFYTEAFF,TGTGCCAGCAGCATGTCAGGGTTTTACACTGAAGCTTTCTTT
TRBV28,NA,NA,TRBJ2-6,CASRGPGANVLTF,TGTGCCAGCAGGGGACCTGGGGCCAACGTCCTGACTTTC
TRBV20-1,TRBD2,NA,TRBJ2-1,CSDRSSSGAYNEQFF,TGTAGTGATAGATCGTCTAGCGGGGCCTACAATGAGCAGTTCTTC
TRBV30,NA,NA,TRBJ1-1,CAWSAIGNTVAFF,TGTGCCTGGAGTGCAATAGGGAACACTGTAGCTTTCTTT
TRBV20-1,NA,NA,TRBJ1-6,CSARKDAVRGSPLHF,TGCAGTGCTAGAAAGGATGCGGTGAGGGGTTCACCCCTCCACTTT
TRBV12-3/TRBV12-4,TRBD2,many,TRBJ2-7,CASGTSGRTYEQYF,TGTGCCAGCGGAACTAGCGGGAGAACTTACGAGCAGTACTTC
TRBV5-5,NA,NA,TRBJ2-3,CASSHLIQTLSTYTQYF,TGTGCCAGCAGCCATCTGATCCAAACTCTCAGCACATATACGCAGTATTTT
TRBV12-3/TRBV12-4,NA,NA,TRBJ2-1,CVSMSAYNEQFF,TGTGTCAGCATGAGCGCTTACAATGAGCAGTTCTTC
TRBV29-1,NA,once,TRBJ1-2,CSVERAKGFTF,TGCAGCGTTGAAAGGGCCAAGGGCTTCACCTTC
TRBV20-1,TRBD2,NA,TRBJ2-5,CSARPRLAVVETQYF,TGCAGTGCTAGACCTCGACTAGCGGTAGTTGAGACCCAGTACTTC
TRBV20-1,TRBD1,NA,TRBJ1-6,CSARLTGTGSPLHF,TGCAGTGCGCGACTGACAGGGACGGGATCACCCCTCCACTTT
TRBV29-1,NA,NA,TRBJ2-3,CSVDGGFGWMGTQYF,TGCAGTGTCGACGGAGGATTCGGTTGGATGGGTACGCAGTATTTT
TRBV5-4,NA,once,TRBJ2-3,CASSSSDDDTQYF,TGTGCCAGCAGCTCATCGGATGATGACACGCAGTATTTT
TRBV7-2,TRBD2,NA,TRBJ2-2,CASSRTSGRRDTGELFF,TGTGCCAGCAGCCGGACTAGCGGGAGGAGGGACACCGGGGAGCTGTTTTTT
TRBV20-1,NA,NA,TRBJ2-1,CSASRQEGSCNEQFF,TGCAGTGCCTCCCGACAGGAGGGCTCCTGCAATGAGCAGTTCTTC
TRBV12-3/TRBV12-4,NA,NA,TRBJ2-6,CANSERGGTAANVLTF,TGTGCCAACAGTGAAAGGGGAGGAACTGCGGCCAACGTCCTGACTTTC
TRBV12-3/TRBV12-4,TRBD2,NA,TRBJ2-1,CASSYGRALGEQFF,TGTGCCAGCAGTTACGGGAGGGCCCTTGGTGAGCAGTTCTTC
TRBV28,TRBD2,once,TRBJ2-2,CASRGVRGVTGELFF,TGTGCCAGCAGGGGCGTACGGGGGGTCACCGGGGAGCTGTTTTTT
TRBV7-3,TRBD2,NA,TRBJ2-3,CASSPAPSGRDTQYF,TGTGCCAGCAGCCCTGCGCCTAGCGGGAGAGATACGCAGTATTTT
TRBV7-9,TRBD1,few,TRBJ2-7,CASSPTWDRSYEQYF,TGTGCCAGCAGCCCTACATGGGACAGGAGCTACGAGCAGTACTTC
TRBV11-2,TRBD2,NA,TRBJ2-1,CANSPRLASDKQFF,TGTGCCAATAGCCCTAGACTAGCTAGCGATAAGCAGTTCTTC